This T cell receptor (beta chain) was found in a study of shared clonotypes between healthy human individuals. Study information: Donors, aged 18 to 49, were a couple of women and a few men.

Concerning this clone: Its antigen remains unknown.

Study-wide results and limits: Shared clonotypes across all four donors exceeded non-shared ones in generation probability. Sequencing depth was expected to affect clonotype sharing among donors.

CDR3 length: 14 residues. Germline V gene sequence: CDR1 MNHEY, CDR2 SMNVEV (reference sequence). Trimming removed 0 bases from V and 4 bases from J, with 10 bases in between. Original methodology: Filtering was not the same, since immunoSEQ gave junction-only sequences without quality scores. The protocol was immunoSEQ multiplex PCR, while the TCRdb copy is restricted to in-frame clones and leaves out a portion. Clonal size and the V and J genes are those of that table, whereas D and trimming came from the DNA. The table includes around 600,000 clones, 95% to 98% detected once. CD45RO-negative, CCR7-selected cells formed the naive CD8 fraction, which excluded terminally differentiated effector memory CD45RA+ cells.

This TCR derives from a man aged 25 to 40 in good health. The rearrangement uses TRBV27 and TRBJ2-7; possibly TRBD1 for D (5 bases). The sample comprised naive CD8+ T cells sorted from blood. The DNA of the CDR3 is TGTGCCAGCAGTTTATCCCGGACAAAGTACGAGCAGTACTTC. It specifies CASSLSRTKYEQYF.